This T cell receptor beta chain originates from a study of cytomegalovirus exposure and HLA in healthy donors. General observations from the study: In a later analysis, TCR beta V- and J-gene trimming was associated with a missense DCLRE1C variant. Prior analysis indicated that the majority of TCR beta V segments exhibited productivity approximately 87% or approximately 30% of the time.

Per the germline V gene, CDR1 is MNHNY and CDR2 is SVGAGI (reference sequence). The CDR3 contains 15 residues. The ends lost 5 bases at V and 11 bases at J; junction bases unmatched: 10. On this clone itself: Antigen: not known.

The PCR had 60 Vbeta and 13 Jbeta primers. TCRdb keeps only in-frame clones here, not all; method: immunoSEQ multiplex PCR. Of roughly 190,000 clones listed, more than 75% are singletons. The gene calls are TRBV6-6 and TRBJ1-5; 12 bases fit TRBD1. The receptor was derived from a man aged 40-55 years in good health and CMV-seropositive. Sequences were obtained from PBMCs. The CDR3 here is CASSTGQGAALAQHF. The CDR3 coding sequence is TGTGCCAGCAGTACGGGACAGGGGGCCGCATTGGCCCAGCATTTT.